Listed below are T cell receptor beta chains from one sample, sequenced in a study of T cell changes during pregnancy in multiple sclerosis. Clones were sequenced by immunoSEQ multiplex PCR, and TCRdb holds only the in-frame ones, with some missing. The repertoire includes around 64,000 clones, around nine tenths of them detected once, and 0.29% sits in the top ten. The sample consisted of CD4+ T cells from peripheral blood mononuclear cells, taken after pregnancy. The receptor set was obtained from a female donor with multiple sclerosis, enrolled in a pregnancy study. The CDR3 runs from the conserved cysteine through the conserved F or W. The D gene is left open where the match is weak. For some rows the clone size is stated as once, few or many, or as a class when expanded; others skip it.

j_gene | len | v_gene | abundance | d_gene | CDR3aa | CDR3nt
TRBJ1-1 | 13 | TRBV29-1 | . | TRBD1 | CSVLGQGYTEAFF | TGCAGCGTTTTGGGACAGGGTTACACTGAAGCTTTCTTT
TRBJ2-7 | 16 | TRBV5-1 | . | TRBD1 | CASSLGRGQGLNEQYF | TGCGCCAGCAGCTTGGGTAGGGGACAGGGCTTGAACGAGCAGTACTTC
TRBJ2-7 | 16 | TRBV28 | . | . | CASSLSAGLSSYEQYF | TGTGCCAGCAGTTTATCGGCAGGGTTATCAAGCTACGAGCAGTACTTC
TRBJ2-3 | 16 | TRBV28 | . | TRBD2 | CASRDGTSGISDTQYF | TGTGCCAGCAGGGATGGGACTAGCGGGATTTCGGATACGCAGTATTTT
TRBJ1-6 | 13 | TRBV14 | . | . | CASSPRLGSPLHF | TGTGCCAGCAGCCCCCGACTCGGTTCACCCCTCCACTTT
TRBJ1-5 | 13 | TRBV10-3 | . | . | CATHPGGNQPQHF | TGTGCCACCCACCCGGGGGGCAATCAGCCCCAGCATTTT
TRBJ1-4 | 12 | TRBV6-6 | . | . | CASTEEGSKLFF | TGTGCCAGCACCGAGGAGGGGTCCAAACTGTTTTTT
TRBJ2-3 | 15 | TRBV5-4 | once | . | CASSLDQRSTDTQYF | TGTGCCAGCAGCTTGGACCAGCGGTCCACAGATACGCAGTATTTT
TRBJ2-5 | 15 | TRBV6-6 | . | . | CASRDRGSPQETQYF | TGTGCCAGCAGGGACCGGGGGAGCCCCCAAGAGACCCAGTACTTC
TRBJ2-3 | 15 | TRBV6-1 | . | TRBD1 | CASSLAGTGADTQYF | TGTGCCAGCAGTTTAGCCGGGACAGGGGCAGATACGCAGTATTTT
TRBJ1-5 | 13 | TRBV2 | once | TRBD1 | CASSTGGRQPQHF | TGTGCCAGCAGTACAGGGGGCCGGCAGCCCCAGCATTTT
TRBJ1-3 | 14 | TRBV5-1 | . | TRBD1 | CASSLQGASDTIYF | TGCGCCAGCAGCCTTCAGGGGGCGTCGGACACCATATATTTT
TRBJ1-2 | 13 | TRBV5-1 | . | . | CASSLTVNYGYTF | TGCGCCAGCAGCTTGACAGTAAACTATGGCTACACCTTC
TRBJ1-1 | 16 | TRBV6-6 | . | . | CASSSSPPGVRTEAFF | TGTGCCAGCAGTTCCTCCCCCCCCGGGGTTCGGACTGAAGCTTTCTTT
TRBJ2-2 | 15 | TRBV10-3 | . | . | CAISESRQGTGELFF | TGTGCCATCAGTGAGTCGAGGCAGGGGACCGGGGAGCTGTTTTTT
TRBJ2-7 | 17 | TRBV7-6 | . | TRBD2 | CASSSLRLAGGNYEQYF | TGTGCCAGCAGCTCCCTTCGACTAGCGGGAGGGAACTACGAGCAGTACTTC
TRBJ1-5 | 14 | TRBV11-2 | . | . | CASSRDFRNQPQHF | TGTGCCAGCAGCCGGGACTTTCGCAATCAGCCCCAGCATTTT
TRBJ1-4 | 15 | TRBV19 | . | . | CASSASKPTNEKLFF | TGTGCCAGTAGTGCCTCAAAGCCAACTAATGAAAAACTGTTTTTT
TRBJ2-1 | 15 | TRBV5-4 | once | TRBD2 | CASSLVAGWGNEQFF | TGTGCCAGCAGCTTGGTAGCGGGATGGGGCAATGAGCAGTTCTTC
TRBJ1-1 | 14 | TRBV19 | . | TRBD1 | CASSIGQGVDEAFF | TGTGCCAGTAGTATAGGGCAGGGGGTGGATGAAGCTTTCTTT
TRBJ2-5 | 16 | TRBV5-1 | . | TRBD1 | CASSTLGQGREETQYF | TGCGCCAGCAGCACCCTCGGACAGGGGCGGGAGGAGACCCAGTACTTC
TRBJ1-1 | 15 | TRBV11-1 | . | . | CASSLDLAVNTEAFF | TGTGCCAGCAGCTTAGATTTGGCGGTTAACACTGAAGCTTTCTTT
TRBJ2-7 | 13 | TRBV11-3 | . | . | CASSLGANYEQYF | TGTGCCAGCAGCTTAGGGGCAAACTACGAGCAGTACTTC
TRBJ2-7 | 13 | TRBV5-6 | . | . | CASSGTQSYEQYF | TGTGCCAGCAGCGGGACACAGTCCTACGAGCAGTACTTC
TRBJ1-2 | 11 | TRBV21-1 | . | . | CASRGPGGYTF | TGTGCCAGCCGAGGGCCTGGGGGCTACACCTTC
TRBJ1-5 | 11 | TRBV30 | . | . | CAWGDRGPQHF | TGTGCCTGGGGGGATAGGGGTCCCCAGCATTTT
TRBJ2-5 | 16 | TRBV9 | . | TRBD2 | CASSAQPLAGGETQYF | TGTGCCAGCAGCGCCCAACCGCTAGCGGGAGGAGAGACCCAGTACTTC
TRBJ2-5 | 16 | TRBV7-9 | . | . | CASSLAGRGTEETQYF | TGTGCCAGCAGCTTAGCAGGACGGGGAACTGAAGAGACCCAGTACTTC
TRBJ2-6 | 17 | TRBV5-1 | . | TRBD1 | CASSLGNRGTGANVLTF | TGCGCCAGCAGCTTGGGAAACAGGGGAACTGGGGCCAACGTCCTGACTTTC
TRBJ1-5 | 14 | TRBV30 | . | . | CAWSALAGDQPQHF | TGTGCCTGGAGTGCTCTAGCAGGGGATCAGCCCCAGCATTTT
TRBJ1-2 | 15 | TRBV7-2 | once | TRBD1 | CASSLAGGTNYGYTF | TGTGCCAGCAGCTTAGCAGGGGGCACTAACTATGGCTACACCTTC
TRBJ1-4 | 13 | TRBV5-5 | . | . | CASSLGSREKLFF | TGTGCCAGCAGCTTGGGAAGCAGGGAAAAACTGTTTTTT
TRBJ2-7 | 15 | TRBV5-1 | . | . | CASSLGGRSSYEQYF | TGCGCCAGCAGCTTAGGGGGACGAAGCTCCTACGAGCAGTACTTC
TRBJ2-3 | 15 | TRBV9 | . | . | CASSAMTGSTDTQYF | TGTGCCAGCAGCGCGATGACTGGAAGCACAGATACGCAGTATTTT
TRBJ2-7 | 13 | TRBV18 | . | . | CASSPRTANEQYF | TGTGCCAGCTCACCTCGGACAGCCAACGAGCAGTACTTC
TRBJ1-1 | 14 | TRBV2 | . | . | CASRIQVYSTEAFF | TGTGCCAGCAGGATACAGGTTTACAGCACTGAAGCTTTCTTT
TRBJ1-1 | 14 | TRBV6-5 | once | . | CASSNGGGFTEAFF | TGTGCCAGCAGTAACGGGGGGGGTTTCACTGAAGCTTTCTTT
TRBJ2-5 | 14 | TRBV5-1 | . | TRBD1 | CASSPSGQGETQYF | TGCGCCAGCAGCCCATCGGGACAGGGGGAGACCCAGTACTTC
TRBJ1-1 | 14 | TRBV18 | once | . | CASSPRPLNTEAFF | TGTGCCAGCTCACCCAGGCCCTTGAACACTGAAGCTTTCTTT
TRBJ2-7 | 14 | TRBV5-1 | . | . | CASRPGQGFDEQYF | TGCGCCAGCAGACCCGGGCAGGGGTTCGACGAGCAGTACTTC
TRBJ1-1 | 15 | TRBV11-2 | . | . | CASTRAQGGNTEAFF | TGTGCCAGCACCCGAGCCCAAGGGGGGAACACTGAAGCTTTCTTT
TRBJ1-2 | 15 | TRBV28 | . | TRBD1 | CASSVPGQGIWGYTF | TGTGCCAGCAGTGTGCCGGGACAGGGGATTTGGGGCTACACCTTC
TRBJ1-1 | 15 | TRBV7-9 | . | TRBD1 | CASSLSGQGATEAFF | TGTGCCAGCAGCTTATCGGGACAGGGTGCCACTGAAGCTTTCTTT
TRBJ1-5 | 15 | TRBV2 | . | . | CASSGPGRVRQPQHF | TGTGCCAGCAGTGGACCAGGGAGGGTCCGGCAGCCCCAGCATTTT
TRBJ2-7 | 14 | TRBV10-3 | . | . | CAISENQGHYEQYF | TGTGCCATCAGTGAGAACCAGGGCCACTACGAGCAGTACTTC
TRBJ1-4 | 14 | TRBV7-9 | . | . | CASSRDGLNEKLFF | TGTGCCAGCAGCCGCGACGGACTTAATGAAAAACTGTTTTTT
TRBJ1-2 | 14 | TRBV6-5 | . | . | CASSYSSASRGYTF | TGTGCCAGCAGTTACTCGTCTGCGAGCCGTGGCTACACCTTC
TRBJ2-7 | 14 | TRBV6-5 | . | TRBD1 | CASSRGQGGHEQYF | TGTGCCAGCAGTCGAGGACAGGGCGGGCACGAGCAGTACTTC